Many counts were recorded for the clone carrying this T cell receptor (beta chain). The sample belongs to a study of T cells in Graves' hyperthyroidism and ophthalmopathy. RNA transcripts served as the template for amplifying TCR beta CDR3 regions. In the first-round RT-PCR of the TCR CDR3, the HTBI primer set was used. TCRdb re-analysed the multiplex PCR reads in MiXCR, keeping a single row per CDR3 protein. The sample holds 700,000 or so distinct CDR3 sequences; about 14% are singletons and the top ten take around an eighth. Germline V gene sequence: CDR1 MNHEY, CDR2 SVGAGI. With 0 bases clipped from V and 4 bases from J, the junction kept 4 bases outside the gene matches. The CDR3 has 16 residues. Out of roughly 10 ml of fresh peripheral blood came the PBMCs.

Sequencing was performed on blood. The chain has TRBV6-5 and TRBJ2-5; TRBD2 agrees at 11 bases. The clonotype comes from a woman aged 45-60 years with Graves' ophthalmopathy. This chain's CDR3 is CASSYSVLAGVETQYF. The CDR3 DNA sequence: TGTGCCAGCAGTTACTCGGTACTAGCGGGAGTAGAGACCCAGTACTTC.